Listed here are 14 T cell receptor beta chains from one sample, sequenced in a study of T-cell reconstitution after alpha-beta-depleted transplantation in children. Unique molecular identifiers were built into the TCRbeta library. TCRdb redid the calling of the PCR reads with MiXCR, one entry per CDR3 protein. The sample lists about 160,000 distinct CDR3 sequences; roughly 10% were seen once. The input for sequencing was PBMCs, taken before TCRalphabeta/CD19-depleted stem cell transplant. All receptors derive from a boy younger than 10 with acute myeloid leukemia, due to receive a stem cell transplant.

This clonotype was seen many times. CDR3 DNA: TGTGCCAGCAGCTTTGTAAGGACTGAAGCTTTCTTT. Amino acid sequence: CASSFVRTEAFF. The chain has TRBV28 and TRBJ1-1; no clear D gene. Trimming took off 6 bases at V and 5 bases at J, with 10 bases between the two ends. The CDR3 has 12 residues. Germline V gene data show CDR1 as MDHEN and CDR2 as SYDVKM.

This chain links TRBV4-1 with TRBJ2-5, with D possibly matching TRBD1 (5 bases). CDR3 size: 13 residues. In germline, CDR1 is MGHRA, CDR2 YSYEKL. V gave up 2 bases and J gave up 2 bases, with 6 bases separating them. The DNA of the CDR3 is TGCGCCAGCAGCCAACGGACACAAGAGACCCAGTACTTC. This codes for CASSQRTQETQYF.

Ten or more counts support this clonotype. This sequence joins TRBV25-1 and TRBJ2-3, with 14 bases identical to TRBD2. The CDR3 extends over 16 amino acids. V lost 3 bases, J lost 6 bases, and 5 bases stayed unmatched. Germline V lookup: CDR1 MGHDK, CDR2 SYGVNS. This CDR3 reads CASSDPGLAGVDTQYF. Here the CDR3 DNA reads TGTGCCAGCAGTGACCCGGGACTAGCGGGAGTGGATACGCAGTATTTT.

This clonotype came up many times. The chain uses TRBV7-2 and TRBJ2-5; D perhaps matches TRBD1 (8 bases). V was pared by 5 bases and J by 4 bases, with 14 bases between. Germline CDR1 and CDR2: SGHTA and FQGNSA. The CDR3 is 14 amino acids. The CDR3 DNA follows: TGTGCCAGCAGCAAAACAGGGGGGGGAGAGACCCAGTACTTC. Protein: CASSKTGGGETQYF.

This clonotype has at least ten counts. The chain recombines TRBV20-1 with TRBJ2-7; tentatively, D is TRBD2 (5 bases). The CDR3 sequence is 15 residues long. Deletions cut 3 bases from V and 4 bases from J, with 19 bases between. Germline loops: CDR1 DFQATT, CDR2 SNEGSKA (reference sequence). The CDR3 is CSASPWTEFGYEQYF. In DNA form, the CDR3 reads TGCAGTGCTAGCCCCTGGACTGAATTCGGGTACGAGCAGTACTTC.

This clonotype occurred many times. V gene TRBV2 combines with J gene TRBJ2-2; the match to TRBD1 covers 7 bases. This CDR3 spans 17 amino acids. V gave up 5 bases and J gave up 7 bases; unmatched junction bases: 16. The germline gives CDR1 SNHLY, CDR2 FYNNEI. As DNA, the CDR3 is TGTGCCAGCAGTTATGAACGGGACAGCCCCAGGGTCGGGGAGCTGTTTTTT. The encoded protein is CASSYERDSPRVGELFF.

The sample holds many counts of this clonotype. The chain recombines TRBV20-1 with TRBJ2-3; no clear D. CDR1 and CDR2 from the germline V gene are DFQATT and SNEGSKA (reference sequence). With 4 bases removed from V and 0 bases from J, the gap between germline ends came to 2 bases. The length of the CDR3 is 11 residues. The CDR3 region is CSATSTDTQYF. The CDR3 DNA follows: TGCAGTGCTACTAGCACAGATACGCAGTATTTT.

To note about this clonotype: A read error is possible here, since a much larger clone lies one base away. The V gene is TRBV18, the J gene TRBJ2-7; 8 bases match TRBD2. The CDR3 extends over 15 amino acids. Germline CDR1 is KGHSH and CDR2 is LQKENI. CDR3 coding DNA: TGTGCCAGCTCACAGAGCGGGAGAACCACCTACGAGGAGTACTTC. This encodes CASSQSGRTTYEEYF. Complete variable domain (other parts from reference TRBV18 and TRBJ2-7): NAGVMQNPRHLVRRRGQEARLRCSPMKGHSHVYWYRQLPEEGLKFMVYLQKENIIDESGMPKERFSAEFPKEGPSILRIQQVVRGDSAAYFCASSQSGRTTYEEYFGPGTRLTVT.

V is TRBV30 and J is TRBJ1-5; 11 bases are a match to TRBD1. V was pared by 5 bases and J by 7 bases, with 4 bases of the junction left unmatched. This CDR3 region has 13 residues. The germline V gene encodes CDR1 GTSNPN and CDR2 SVGIG (reference sequence). CDR3 DNA sequence: TGTGCCTGGGGAAGGACAGGGGGCCAGCCCCAGCATTTT. This translates into CAWGRTGGQPQHF.

There are many counts of this clonotype. This chain joins TRBV20-1 and TRBJ1-2; D unresolved. Trimming removed 1 base from V and 10 bases from J, with 10 bases in between. This CDR3 has 11 residues. Per germline, CDR1 DFQATT and CDR2 SNEGSKA (reference sequence). The CDR3, as DNA: TGCAGTGCTAGAGTCGATCTCACCTACACCTTC. Its protein is CSARVDLTYTF.

The table lists this clonotype with many counts. The chain is built from TRBV7-8 and TRBJ1-1, with 8 bases lining up with TRBD1. The trim removed 5 bases at V and 7 bases at J, leaving 12 bases unmatched. In germline, CDR1 is SGHVS, CDR2 FQNEAQ. The CDR3 runs to 15 residues. The CDR3 DNA reads as TGTGCCAGCAGCCTCGCCGCAGGGGGCTCTGGTGAAGCTTTCTTT. Protein: CASSLAAGGSGEAFF.

There are many counts of this clonotype. J is TRBJ2-5 and V is TRBV29-1, with 8 bases aligning to TRBD1. The V gene end was trimmed by 8 bases and the J gene end by 1 base; junction bases not matched to a gene: 3. The length of the CDR3 is 12 residues. Germline values: CDR1 SQVTM, CDR2 ANQGSEA. The CDR3 DNA sequence: TGCAGCTACAGGGGGATCCAAGAGACCCAGTACTTC. It yields the protein CSYRGIQETQYF.

This clonotype was counted at least ten times. The chain has TRBV10-3 and TRBJ2-6; the D gene could be TRBD1 or TRBD2 (6 bases each). In germline, CDR1 is ENHRY, CDR2 SYGVKD. Trimming cost V 6 bases and J 6 bases, with 18 bases left between them. The CDR3 is 16 residues long. The CDR3 DNA follows: TGTGCCATCAGCGGGACTGAGGGGGAAAAGGCCAACGTCCTGACTTTC. This codes for CAISGTEGEKANVLTF.

This clonotype was recorded at least ten times. V gene TRBV12-3 or TRBV12-4 combines with J gene TRBJ2-4, with a tentative D call TRBD2 (6 bases). Trimming removed 4 bases from V and 6 bases from J, with 10 bases in between. The CDR3 extends over 13 amino acids. Written as DNA, the CDR3 is TGTGCCAGCAGTTGGGCGGAGGGAAACATTCAGTACTTC. Translation gives CASSWAEGNIQYF.